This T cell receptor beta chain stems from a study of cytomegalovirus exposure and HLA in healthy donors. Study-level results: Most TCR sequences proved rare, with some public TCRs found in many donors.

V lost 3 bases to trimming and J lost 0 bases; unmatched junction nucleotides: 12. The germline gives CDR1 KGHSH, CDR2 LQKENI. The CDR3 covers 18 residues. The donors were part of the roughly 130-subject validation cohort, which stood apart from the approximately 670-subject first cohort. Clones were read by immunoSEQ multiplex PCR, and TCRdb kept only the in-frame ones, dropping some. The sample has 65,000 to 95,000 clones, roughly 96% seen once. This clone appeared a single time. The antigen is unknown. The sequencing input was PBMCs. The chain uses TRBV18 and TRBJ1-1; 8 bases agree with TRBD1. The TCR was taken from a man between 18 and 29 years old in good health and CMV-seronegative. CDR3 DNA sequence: TGTGCCAGCTCACCCAAACAGGGGGGATTTGGCATGAACACTGAAGCTTTCTTT. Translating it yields CASSPKQGGFGMNTEAFF.